Each of the 30 T cell receptor beta chains below was sequenced from the same sample in a study of early T cells in non-severe SARS-CoV-2 infection. TCRdb processed the 5' RACE reads anew with MiXCR; each CDR3 protein has one entry. This table holds approximately 28,000 distinct CDR3 sequences, about 4.9% found once. The specimen comprised whole blood, sampled at baseline. These receptors originate from an adult who was a healthcare worker with PCR-confirmed SARS-CoV-2 infection or an uninfected control (not recorded which).

This clonotype was picked up many times. The V gene is TRBV7-3, the J gene TRBJ2-1; perhaps D is TRBD1 or TRBD2 (6 bases each). Germline assignment: CDR1 SGHTA and CDR2 FQGTGA. V lost 1 base and J 5 bases, leaving 12 bases between the germline ends. There are 15 residues in the CDR3. CDR3 protein: CASSLMGGRDNEQFF. The CDR3 DNA is TGTGCCAGCAGCTTAATGGGGGGCCGGGACAATGAGCAGTTCTTC.

This clonotype has ten or more counts. V gene TRBV29-1 combines with J gene TRBJ2-7; TRBD2 is a possible D gene (5 bases). This CDR3 contains 11 residues. Looked up from germline, CDR1 is SQVTM and CDR2 is ANQGSEA. Trimming pared 5 bases from V and 5 bases from J, leaving 10 bases between. CDR3 in amino acids: CSVRPRDEQYF. The CDR3 DNA sequence: TGCAGCGTTAGACCGAGGGACGAGCAGTACTTC.

Many counts were recorded for this clonotype. The chain couples TRBV6-1 to TRBJ2-1; TRBD2 agrees at 8 bases. This CDR3 is 14 amino acids long. Per the germline V gene, CDR1 is MNHNS and CDR2 is SASEGT. V gave up 6 bases and J gave up 5 bases; unmatched junction bases: 6. The CDR3 region has the DNA TGTGCCAGCAGACCGGGACTAGACAACAATGAGCAGTTCTTC. This sequence encodes CASRPGLDNNEQFF.

In this sample, this clonotype turned up many times. CDR3 residues: CASSQDTGGSSYEQYF. CDR3 in DNA: TGTGCCAGCAGCCAAGATACGGGGGGAAGCTCCTACGAGCAGTACTTC. This chain links TRBV4-2 with TRBJ2-7; 7 bases align to TRBD2. The ends lost 0 bases at V and 0 bases at J; junction bases unmatched: 5. CDR1 LGHNA and CDR2 YNFKEQ come from the germline V gene. CDR3 size: 16 residues.

This clonotype was detected a few times. This chain connects TRBV29-1 to TRBJ1-2, with D perhaps TRBD1 (6 bases). The germline V and J ends were trimmed by 7 bases and 4 bases, with 22 bases remaining between them. The CDR3 length is 15 residues. Per germline, CDR1 SQVTM and CDR2 ANQGSEA. CDR3 nucleotides: TGCAGCGCCTCAAAAGGAACAGGGAACGTCTATGGCTACACCTTC. Translated, it gives CSASKGTGNVYGYTF. The whole variable domain, filled in from reference TRBV29-1 and TRBJ1-2, reads SAVISQKPSRDICQRGTSLTIQCQVDSQVTMMFWYRQQPGQSLTLIATANQGSEATYESGFVIDKFPISRPNLTFSTLTVSNMSPEDSSIYLCSASKGTGNVYGYTFGSGTRLTVV.

In this sample, this clonotype turned up many times. V usage is TRBV19 and J usage is TRBJ1-4; D may be TRBD1 (5 bases). The CDR3 has 13 residues. Germline loops: CDR1 LNHDA, CDR2 SQIVND (reference sequence). The ends were cut back, 7 bases at V and 6 bases at J, with 12 bases in the middle. CDR3 sequence (DNA): TGTGCCAGTATGCGGCAGGGTTATGAAAAACTGTTTTTT. Its translation: CASMRQGYEKLFF.

This clonotype was seen ten or more times. The chain links TRBV28 to TRBJ1-5, with no clear D. Germline V lookup: CDR1 MDHEN, CDR2 SYDVKM. V was pared by 10 bases and J by 7 bases, with 14 bases between. The CDR3 extends over 12 amino acids. The CDR3 DNA reads as TGTGCCACCTCCGCACAAGACCAGCCCCAGCATTTT. This gives the protein CATSAQDQPQHF.

This clonotype is medium-sized (0.01 to 0.1%) in the sample. V is TRBV6-5 and J is TRBJ2-3, with D perhaps TRBD2 (5 bases). The length of the CDR3 is 16 residues. Germline V gives CDR1 MNHEY, CDR2 SVGAGI. Between the trimmed V and J ends, which lost 4 bases and 2 bases, there was a span of 16 bases. The chain's CDR3 is CASSLGVRRVTDTQYF. The CDR3 bases are TGTGCCAGCAGTTTGGGCGTGAGGCGGGTCACAGATACGCAGTATTTT.

This clonotype was recorded many times. The V gene is TRBV5-1, the J gene TRBJ2-5; the D gene is possibly TRBD2 (6 bases). Germline CDR1 is SGHRS and CDR2 is YFSETQ. V lost 1 base and J 5 bases, leaving 15 bases between the germline ends. This CDR3 is built from 15 residues. In nucleotides, the CDR3 is TGCGCCAGCAGCTTGTATGTGGGAGGCGAGGAGACCCAGTACTTC. Its translation: CASSLYVGGEETQYF.

This clonotype has ten or more counts. This chain uses TRBV28 with TRBJ2-1, with D possibly being TRBD1 (5 bases). V was shortened by 1 base and J by 10 bases, with 17 bases between the two germline ends. The CDR3 contains 15 residues. CDR1 and CDR2 (germline): MDHEN, SYDVKM. The CDR3, as DNA: TGTGCCAGCAGTTTATCCCCGCTTAAACAGGAAGAGCAGTTCTTC. Translation gives CASSLSPLKQEEQFF.

There are many counts of this clonotype. The genes are TRBV19 and TRBJ2-1; 12 bases map to TRBD2. This CDR3 contains 15 residues. Germline lookup yields CDR1 LNHDA and CDR2 SQIVND (reference sequence). Losses at the gene ends were 8 bases for V and 0 bases for J; bases not matched to a gene: 2. The CDR3 protein is CASRTSGISYNEQFF. CDR3 coding DNA: TGTGCCAGTCGGACTAGCGGGATCTCCTACAATGAGCAGTTCTTC.

V is TRBV24-1 and J is TRBJ2-1; D is unclear. V lost 6 bases to trimming and J lost 0 bases, with 8 bases between them. The CDR3 is 14 residues long. Germline values: CDR1 KGHDR, CDR2 SFDVKD. The DNA of the CDR3 is TGTGCCACCAGTCATGAAAGCTCCTACAATGAGCAGTTCTTC. It translates to CATSHESSYNEQFF.

This clonotype was seen at least ten times. The chain links TRBV7-9 to TRBJ2-7; D not resolved. CDR1 and CDR2 (germline): SEHNR, FQNEAQ (reference sequence). This CDR3 contains 14 residues. V was trimmed by 1 base and J by 6 bases, leaving 13 bases between them. CDR3 residues: CASSLEPNHGEQYF. In DNA, the CDR3 is TGTGCCAGCAGCTTAGAACCAAATCACGGCGAGCAGTACTTC.

This clonotype was counted ten times or more. This chain joins TRBV5-1 and TRBJ2-7; possible D gene TRBD1, 5 bases. Trimming shortened V by 0 bases and J by 2 bases, and 15 bases separated the two germline ends. Per germline, CDR1 SGHRS and CDR2 YFSETQ. The CDR3 totals 16 residues. The CDR3 region has the DNA TGCGCCAGCAGCTTGGGGGTATCCAGGGCGGCCTACGAGCAGTACTTC. Protein: CASSLGVSRAAYEQYF.

This clonotype was observed at least ten times. The genes are TRBV20-1 and TRBJ2-1; 14 nucleotides align to TRBD2. CDR1 and CDR2 from the germline V gene are DFQATT and SNEGSKA (reference sequence). The CDR3 has 18 amino acids. V lost 1 base and J lost 9; bases outside the gene matches: 14. CDR3 bases: TGCAGTGCTAGAGTGACTAGCGGGGGGGCTCGCATGAAACGTGAGCAGTTCTTC. Protein: CSARVTSGGARMKREQFF.

This clonotype was observed many times. The gene calls are TRBV29-1 and TRBJ1-1; no reliable D call. V lost 4 bases, J lost 4 bases, and 4 bases lay in between. CDR3 length: 10 amino acids. Germline CDR1 is SQVTM and CDR2 is ANQGSEA. The CDR3: CSVGGTEAFF. The CDR3 nucleotides read TGCAGCGTTGGGGGCACTGAAGCTTTCTTT.

This clonotype was found many times. This chain joins TRBV18 and TRBJ2-2, with 11 bases lining up with TRBD1. J was trimmed by 5 bases and V by 4 bases; bases with no gene match: 9. Germline assignment: CDR1 KGHSH and CDR2 LQKENI. This CDR3 is built from 17 residues. The CDR3 region is CASSLGQGAIWTGELFF. The CDR3 region has the DNA TGTGCCAGCTCACTCGGACAGGGGGCAATTTGGACCGGGGAGCTGTTTTTT.

This clonotype was seen at least ten times. This chain connects TRBV7-9 to TRBJ2-3; 13 bases are shared with TRBD2. This CDR3 has 17 amino acids. Trimming cost V 1 base and J 2 bases; bases outside gene matches: 3. Per germline, CDR1 SEHNR and CDR2 FQNEAQ (reference sequence). The CDR3 spells CASSLGTSGSYTDTQYF. CDR3 in DNA: TGTGCCAGCAGCTTAGGGACTAGCGGGAGTTACACAGATACGCAGTATTTT.

This clonotype was seen repeatedly, ten times or more. This sequence joins TRBV10-3 and TRBJ2-3; TRBD1 matches at 8 bases. This CDR3 spans 17 amino acids. Germline CDR1 reads ENHRY; CDR2 reads SYGVKD. The trim removed 2 bases at V and 0 bases at J, leaving 7 bases unmatched. DNA of the CDR3: TGTGCCATCAGTGAGCTCGGACAGGGCCACAGCACAGATACGCAGTATTTT. It encodes CAISELGQGHSTDTQYF.

This clonotype was seen repeatedly, ten times or more. J is TRBJ2-3 and V is TRBV5-4; 11 nucleotides line up with TRBD2. This CDR3 has 15 amino acids. From germline, CDR1 is SGHNT and CDR2 YYREEE (reference sequence). Germline trimming cut 6 bases from V and 4 bases from J; bases unmatched to any gene: 7. The CDR3 DNA reads as TGTGCCAGCATAATAGCGGGAGGGCCCTCAGATACGCAGTATTTT. Its translation is CASIIAGGPSDTQYF.

This clonotype was counted at least ten times. This sequence joins TRBV6-4 and TRBJ2-2; weak D call: TRBD1 (6 bases). Germline CDR1 is MRHNA and CDR2 is SNTAGT. The CDR3 has 13 amino acids. Trimming cost V 6 bases and J 5 bases, with 10 bases left between them. CDR3 nucleotide sequence: TGTGCCAGCAGCTTAACAGGGACCGGGGAGCTGTTTTTT. Translating it yields CASSLTGTGELFF.

The gene calls are TRBV18 and TRBJ2-3; 8 nucleotides match TRBD2. CDR1 is KGHSH and CDR2 is LQKENI in the germline V gene. Losses at the gene ends were 1 base for V and 5 bases for J; bases not matched to a gene: 5. The length of the CDR3 is 15 residues. CDR3 DNA: TGTGCCAGCTCACCACAACGGGGGGGTGAAGATACGCAGTATTTT. Translation: CASSPQRGGEDTQYF. Complete variable domain (other parts from reference TRBV18 and TRBJ2-3): NAGVMQNPRHLVRRRGQEARLRCSPMKGHSHVYWYRQLPEEGLKFMVYLQKENIIDESGMPKERFSAEFPKEGPSILRIQQVVRGDSAAYFCASSPQRGGEDTQYFGPGTRLTVL.

V and J are TRBV21-1 and TRBJ2-1; no check of the table's D call, TRBD1, against the DNA was made. TRBV21-1 is labeled a pseudogene. This CDR3 is built from 18 residues. The CDR3 nucleotides are TGTGCCAGCCTTCCCGGACCGATAGCGGCCTGCTCCTACAATGAGCAGTTCTTC. It yields the protein CASLPGPIAACSYNEQFF.

In this sample, this clonotype turned up many times. The genes are TRBV25-1 and TRBJ2-7; the match to TRBD1 covers 9 bases. The trim removed 1 base at V and 2 bases at J, leaving 15 bases unmatched. The CDR3 contains 19 residues. Per germline, CDR1 MGHDK and CDR2 SYGVNS. As DNA, the CDR3 is TGTGCCAGCAGTGAATTAAGCGCGGCCGGGACAGGGAATGCCTACGAGCAGTACTTC. It translates to CASSELSAAGTGNAYEQYF.

Relative to its sample, this clonotype is medium-sized. The chain links TRBV12-3 or TRBV12-4 to TRBJ1-5; 11 bases are shared with TRBD1. V lost 5 bases to trimming and J lost 6 bases; unmatched junction nucleotides: 9. The CDR3 spans 16 residues. The DNA of the CDR3 is TGTGCCAGCAGTCCACCAGGACAGGGGGCGGGTCAGCCCCAGCATTTT. This gives the protein CASSPPGQGAGQPQHF.

This clonotype was recorded a few times. The chain recombines TRBV7-8 with TRBJ2-7, with D possibly matching TRBD1 (5 bases). The V gene lost 2 bases and the J gene lost 5 bases, with 19 bases spanning the gap. In germline, CDR1 is SGHVS, CDR2 FQNEAQ. This CDR3 region has 16 residues. The CDR3 sequence is CASSLIHFQGANEQYF. In DNA form, the CDR3 reads TGTGCCAGCAGCTTAATACACTTCCAAGGGGCCAACGAGCAGTACTTC.

This clonotype was counted many times. The chain is built from TRBV6-1 and TRBJ2-5; D not certain. The CDR3 spans 11 residues. Germline CDR1 reads MNHNS; CDR2 reads SASEGT. Trimming shortened V by 7 bases and J by 13 bases, and 16 bases separated the two germline ends. The CDR3 sequence: CASNLAGQTYF. The CDR3 nucleotides are TGTGCCAGCAATTTGGCAGGCCAAACGTACTTC.

This clonotype was counted between two and nine times. The genes are TRBV18 and TRBJ1-2; tentatively, D is TRBD1 (5 bases). V was cut by 3 bases and J by 4 bases, with 18 bases left in between. Germline-derived CDR1 and CDR2 are KGHSH and LQKENI. The CDR3 sequence is 16 residues long. Here the CDR3 reads CASSPGADPSGYGYTF. CDR3 DNA: TGTGCCAGCTCACCCGGGGCAGACCCAAGCGGCTATGGCTACACCTTC.

The chain couples TRBV7-8 to TRBJ2-1; 13 bases line up with TRBD2. Germline V CDR1 and CDR2: SGHVS, FQNEAQ. The J segment lost 8 bases and the V segment lost 6 bases, leaving 13 bases of the junction unmatched. CDR3 length: 17 residues. The CDR3 DNA reads TGTGCCAGCAGACCCGGGACTAGCGGGGAAACGTGGGATGAGCAGTTCTTC. Protein sequence: CASRPGTSGETWDEQFF.

At least ten counts were recorded for this clonotype. The chain combines TRBV27 with TRBJ1-1; D possibly corresponds to TRBD1 (5 bases). Trimming took 2 bases from V and 7 from J, leaving 17 bases between them. From germline, CDR1 is MNHEY and CDR2 SMNVEV (reference sequence). There are 15 residues in the CDR3. The DNA of the CDR3 is TGTGCCAGCAGTTTACGGGCAGGGCTCCTAGTTGAAGCTTTCTTT. Its protein is CASSLRAGLLVEAFF.